In its sample, the clone carrying this TCR beta chain was seen many times. What it binds is not known. This record belongs to a study of early T cells in non-severe SARS-CoV-2 infection. Study information: The input, bulk RNA from unsorted whole blood, was sequenced, and chains were unpaired.

Broader study findings: Reliance on VDJdb matching favored anti-spike CD8 responses; private and CD4 specificities were missed.

Individually, cDNA molecules had unique molecular identifiers attached to them. TCRdb redid the calling of the 5' RACE reads with MiXCR, one entry per CDR3 protein. The sample lists fewer than 40,000 distinct CDR3 sequences, about 3.9% occurring once. The CDR3 totals 16 residues. Germline CDR1 is SGHNT and CDR2 is YYREEE (reference sequence). V was clipped by 4 bases and J by 1 base, with 17 bases between them. This sequence joins TRBV5-4 and TRBJ2-5; perhaps TRBD1 as D (5 bases). The TCR was taken from an adult who was a healthcare worker with PCR-confirmed SARS-CoV-2 infection or an uninfected control (not recorded which). What was sequenced was whole blood. The CDR3 reads CASSPTIRQTQETQYF. The CDR3 DNA follows: TGTGCCAGCAGCCCGACGATTCGACAGACCCAAGAGACCCAGTACTTC.